Listed below are T cell receptor beta chains from one sample, sequenced in a study of control samples from healthy donors and cancer patients. Clones were sequenced by immunoSEQ multiplex PCR, and TCRdb holds only the in-frame ones, with some missing. The sample has 100,000 to 150,000 clones; around nine tenths are singletons. Sequenced material: blood. The receptors come from a man aged 35 to 55 in good health. Both conserved end residues are part of each CDR3. Fields, in order: CDR3 DNA, CDR3 protein, V gene, clone size, J gene, D gene. A D gene is named only where the DNA matches it firmly. Rows may omit the clone size; those that give it use once, few, many or a size class.

DNA: TGTGCCAGCAGCGATTTCTACAGGGGTGGCTACACCTTC
CDR3: CASSDFYRGGYTF
V: TRBV2
size: -
J: TRBJ1-2
D: TRBD1

DNA: TGCAGCGTTGCCCGTCATAGCTCTGGAAACACCATATATTTT
CDR3: CSVARHSSGNTIYF
V: TRBV29-1
size: -
J: TRBJ1-3
D: -

DNA: TGTGCCAGCAGCTTGCGACCTCACACTGAAGCTTTCTTT
CDR3: CASSLRPHTEAFF
V: TRBV11-3
size: once
J: TRBJ1-1
D: -

DNA: TGTGCCAGCAGCCTGGATGAAAAACTGTTTTTT
CDR3: CASSLDEKLFF
V: TRBV5-4
size: -
J: TRBJ1-4
D: -

DNA: TGCAGCGTTGAAACGTGGGCGGGGGGATACAATGAGCAGTTCTTC
CDR3: CSVETWAGGYNEQFF
V: TRBV29-1
size: -
J: TRBJ2-1
D: TRBD2

DNA: TGCGCCAGCAGTGAGCCAGCGGGGGCTTCAGATACGCAGTATTTT
CDR3: CASSEPAGASDTQYF
V: TRBV10-1
size: -
J: TRBJ2-3
D: TRBD2

DNA: TGTGCCACCAGCAGAGTTATAGCGGGGGCTCTCGATGAGCAGTTCTTC
CDR3: CATSRVIAGALDEQFF
V: TRBV15
size: -
J: TRBJ2-1
D: TRBD2

DNA: TGTGCCAGCAGTTTAAACGGCATGAACACTGAAGCTTTCTTT
CDR3: CASSLNGMNTEAFF
V: TRBV27
size: -
J: TRBJ1-1
D: -

DNA: TGCGCCAGCTCCGGAGGCTATGGCTACACCTTC
CDR3: CASSGGYGYTF
V: TRBV10-2
size: -
J: TRBJ1-2
D: -

DNA: TGTGCCAGCAGTTTATCGGGACTCGGGACATATTTT
CDR3: CASSLSGLGTYF
V: TRBV6-5
size: few
J: TRBJ1-3
D: -

DNA: TGCGCCAGCAGCTCTCGAACACCGGACAGGGCCAATGAAAAACTGTTTTTT
CDR3: CASSSRTPDRANEKLFF
V: TRBV5-1
size: once
J: TRBJ1-4
D: TRBD1

DNA: TGTGCCAGCAGCCCGCCGACCCTACTACAGGGAAACTATGGCTACACCTTC
CDR3: CASSPPTLLQGNYGYTF
V: TRBV5-4
size: -
J: TRBJ1-2
D: -

DNA: TGTGCCAGCAGCGTAGTAGCTGCCCCATGGAGTATGAACACTGAAGCTTTCTTT
CDR3: CASSVVAAPWSMNTEAFF
V: TRBV9
size: -
J: TRBJ1-1
D: -

DNA: TGTGCCACCAGCACTAGCGGGGGCCTAACCGGGGAGCTGTTTTTT
CDR3: CATSTSGGLTGELFF
V: TRBV15
size: -
J: TRBJ2-2
D: TRBD2

DNA: TGTGCCAGCAGCTTTCAGGAGAATACGCAGTATTTT
CDR3: CASSFQENTQYF
V: TRBV7-9
size: -
J: TRBJ2-3
D: -

DNA: TGCGCCAGCAGCTTTCGGACGGGGACCGGGGAGCTGTTTTTT
CDR3: CASSFRTGTGELFF
V: TRBV4-1
size: -
J: TRBJ2-2
D: -

DNA: TGTGCCAGCAGCCGCCTTGCGGGGGGCACCTACAATGAGCAGTTCTTC
CDR3: CASSRLAGGTYNEQFF
V: TRBV7-8
size: once
J: TRBJ2-1
D: TRBD2

DNA: TGCAGCGCCTCAGTTGGACAGGGTATTTCCTACGAGCAGTACTTC
CDR3: CSASVGQGISYEQYF
V: TRBV29-1
size: -
J: TRBJ2-7
D: TRBD1

DNA: TGCGCCAGCAGCTTGACCGTACAGGGGGCGAACACCGGGGAGCTGTTTTTT
CDR3: CASSLTVQGANTGELFF
V: TRBV5-1
size: few
J: TRBJ2-2
D: TRBD1

DNA: TGTGCCAGCAGCAAACAGCTTGGGACCCCTCGGTGGGGGCTCTCCTACAATGAGCAGTTCTTC
CDR3: CASSKQLGTPRWGLSYNEQFF
V: TRBV21-1
size: -
J: TRBJ2-1
D: -

DNA: TGCGCCAGCAGCTGGACGGGGTCCTACGAGCAGTACTTC
CDR3: CASSWTGSYEQYF
V: TRBV5-1
size: -
J: TRBJ2-7
D: -

DNA: TGCAGCGTTGTAACTAAGATCGGAAACACCATATATTTT
CDR3: CSVVTKIGNTIYF
V: TRBV29-1
size: -
J: TRBJ1-3
D: -

DNA: TGTGCCAGCAGCCAAGATCCCGGGATTTGGGGGGATACGCAGTATTTT
CDR3: CASSQDPGIWGDTQYF
V: TRBV14
size: -
J: TRBJ2-3
D: -

DNA: TGTGCCAGCACTCAAGACTGGGGCGGCGAGCAGTACTTC
CDR3: CASTQDWGGEQYF
V: TRBV6-5
size: -
J: TRBJ2-7
D: -

DNA: TGTGCCAGCAGCTTCAGTCCTGGCGGGACCCAGTACTTC
CDR3: CASSFSPGGTQYF
V: TRBV7-3
size: -
J: TRBJ2-5
D: -

DNA: TGTGCCAGCAGTCCTCCTCTAGAGGCCACTGAAGCTTTCTTT
CDR3: CASSPPLEATEAFF
V: TRBV6-5
size: -
J: TRBJ1-1
D: -

DNA: TGCGCCAGCAGCCGACAGGGCCCCTACGAGCAGTACTTC
CDR3: CASSRQGPYEQYF
V: TRBV4-1
size: -
J: TRBJ2-7
D: TRBD1

DNA: TGTGCCAGCAGTCCCCGCCCGGATCGGCAAGAGACCCAGTACTTC
CDR3: CASSPRPDRQETQYF
V: TRBV27
size: -
J: TRBJ2-5
D: -

DNA: TGTGCCAGCAGCCAAGATGAGCGGAAAGGCACAGATACGCAGTATTTT
CDR3: CASSQDERKGTDTQYF
V: TRBV4-2
size: -
J: TRBJ2-3
D: -

DNA: TGTGCCAGCAGAGGCGGGGGGGATGAGCAGTTCTTC
CDR3: CASRGGGDEQFF
V: TRBV6-6
size: -
J: TRBJ2-1
D: TRBD2

DNA: TGCGCCAGCAGCCAGACCTTGGGAGTCGGCAATCAGCCCCAGCATTTT
CDR3: CASSQTLGVGNQPQHF
V: TRBV4-1
size: -
J: TRBJ1-5
D: -

DNA: TGTGCCAGCAGCCGGACGTACGACAGGGACGACACTGAAGCTTTCTTT
CDR3: CASSRTYDRDDTEAFF
V: TRBV13
size: -
J: TRBJ1-1
D: TRBD1

DNA: TGTGCCAGTAGTGCCCGATCCGACACCGGGGAGCTGTTTTTT
CDR3: CASSARSDTGELFF
V: TRBV19
size: -
J: TRBJ2-2
D: -

DNA: TGTGCCAGCTCTTGGGAGACCCAGTACTTC
CDR3: CASSWETQYF
V: TRBV6-4
size: few
J: TRBJ2-5
D: -

DNA: TGTGCCACAATGCCCAGGGCGGGGGATGAGACCCAGTACTTC
CDR3: CATMPRAGDETQYF
V: TRBV15
size: -
J: TRBJ2-5
D: TRBD2

DNA: TGTGCCAGCAGCAGGCAGGGTAGTCACGAGCAGTACTTC
CDR3: CASSRQGSHEQYF
V: TRBV7-3
size: -
J: TRBJ2-7
D: -

DNA: TGTGCCAGCAGCTCTAGACAGGGCCGTGAAGCTTTCTTT
CDR3: CASSSRQGREAFF
V: TRBV7-8
size: -
J: TRBJ1-1
D: TRBD1

DNA: TGTGCCAGCAGTTACGACAGCACAGATACGCAGTATTTT
CDR3: CASSYDSTDTQYF
V: TRBV6-5
size: -
J: TRBJ2-3
D: -

DNA: TGTGCCAGCAGCTTAGCAGTGATAAGCGGGGTTCCCTCTGGAAACACCATATATTTT
CDR3: CASSLAVISGVPSGNTIYF
V: TRBV7-8
size: -
J: TRBJ1-3
D: -

DNA: TGCGCCAGCAGGGAAGGACTAGCGGGGGGGCGGGAGCAGTTCTTC
CDR3: CASREGLAGGREQFF
V: TRBV5-1
size: once
J: TRBJ2-1
D: TRBD2

DNA: TGTGCCAGCAGGGAGATAGCGGGGGCGGGCACAGATACGCAGTATTTT
CDR3: CASREIAGAGTDTQYF
V: TRBV28
size: -
J: TRBJ2-3
D: TRBD2

DNA: TGTGCCAGCAGTCACAACATAAGGGGGGGCCAAGAGACCCAGTACTTC
CDR3: CASSHNIRGGQETQYF
V: TRBV11-2
size: -
J: TRBJ2-5
D: -

DNA: TGTGCCAGCAGTTTAAGTGTTTCGGGGAGGGGAGATCAGCCCCAGCATTTT
CDR3: CASSLSVSGRGDQPQHF
V: TRBV27
size: -
J: TRBJ1-5
D: -

DNA: TGTGCCAGCAGCCCCCTTGGGACTAGCGGGGGAGCAGAGACCCAGTACTTC
CDR3: CASSPLGTSGGAETQYF
V: TRBV3-1/TRBV3-2
size: -
J: TRBJ2-5
D: TRBD2

DNA: TGCGCCAGCAGCCGACCGGGACTAGCGGGTGGTTACTACGAGCAGTACTTC
CDR3: CASSRPGLAGGYYEQYF
V: TRBV4-1
size: -
J: TRBJ2-7
D: TRBD2

DNA: TGTGCCAGCAGTAGGACTAGCCGTTACACCGGGGAGCTGTTTTTT
CDR3: CASSRTSRYTGELFF
V: TRBV6-2/TRBV6-3
size: -
J: TRBJ2-2
D: TRBD2

DNA: TGCGCCAGCAGCAACAGGGGGCGGTCTAACTATGGCTACACCTTC
CDR3: CASSNRGRSNYGYTF
V: TRBV10-1
size: once
J: TRBJ1-2
D: TRBD1

DNA: TGTGCCAGCAGCTTGGCAGAGTCTGGGGCCAACGTCCTGACTTTC
CDR3: CASSLAESGANVLTF
V: TRBV5-4
size: -
J: TRBJ2-6
D: -

DNA: TGTGCCAGCAGCTTGAACAGGGGAACGTATAGCAATCAGCCCCAGCATTTT
CDR3: CASSLNRGTYSNQPQHF
V: TRBV5-6
size: -
J: TRBJ1-5
D: TRBD1

DNA: TGTGCCAGCAGCGGCGCCAGAGATGACACCGGGGAGCTGTTTTTT
CDR3: CASSGARDDTGELFF
V: TRBV11-3
size: -
J: TRBJ2-2
D: -

DNA: TGTGCCAGCAGCCGGGACCGGGACAGCTATAATTCACCCCTCCACTTT
CDR3: CASSRDRDSYNSPLHF
V: TRBV14
size: -
J: TRBJ1-6
D: TRBD1

DNA: TGTGCCAGCAGTGAAGCGCTTCAACAGCTTTCCACAGATACGCAGTATTTT
CDR3: CASSEALQQLSTDTQYF
V: TRBV2
size: -
J: TRBJ2-3
D: -

DNA: TGTGCCAGCAGCCCCGGCGGCCCGGGCACAAGCTCCTACGAGCAGTACTTC
CDR3: CASSPGGPGTSSYEQYF
V: TRBV4-2
size: -
J: TRBJ2-7
D: -

DNA: TGTGCCAGCAGCTTGGGGAGGCGCTACAATGAGCAGTTCTTC
CDR3: CASSLGRRYNEQFF
V: TRBV5-6
size: -
J: TRBJ2-1
D: -

DNA: TGTGCCAGCAGACCCCTGACAGGTGACACTGAAGCTTTCTTT
CDR3: CASRPLTGDTEAFF
V: TRBV6-1
size: -
J: TRBJ1-1
D: -

DNA: TGCAGCGTTGTTGGCTGGGACGCAAGCTCTGGAAACACCATATATTTT
CDR3: CSVVGWDASSGNTIYF
V: TRBV29-1
size: once
J: TRBJ1-3
D: -

DNA: TGTGCCAGCAGCTCCCGGGGGACTCCGGAAGAGACCCAGTACTTC
CDR3: CASSSRGTPEETQYF
V: TRBV9
size: -
J: TRBJ2-5
D: -

DNA: TGTGCCGTGACTCAAGGTAGCTCTGGAAACACCATATATTTT
CDR3: CAVTQGSSGNTIYF
V: TRBV19
size: -
J: TRBJ1-3
D: -

DNA: TGTGCCAGCAGCCTTGGGTTAGGCTACGAGCAGTACTTC
CDR3: CASSLGLGYEQYF
V: TRBV27
size: -
J: TRBJ2-7
D: -